This TCR beta chain was recovered during a study of cytomegalovirus exposure and HLA in healthy donors. General study findings and limits: Common viral pathogens seemed to be connected with several of the most significant clusters, according to a later analysis. The majority of TCR sequences were rare, yet some public TCRs appeared in many donors.

The CDR3 contains 18 residues. Trimming cost V 2 bases and J 3 bases; bases outside gene matches: 13. From germline, CDR1 is WSHSY and CDR2 SAAADI. Amplification used 60 Vbeta primers and 13 Jbeta primers. Profiled with immunoSEQ multiplex PCR; TCRdb holds only in-frame clones, not every one. This table holds around 190,000 clones, around 78% found once. As for this clone: Antigen specificity is unknown.

The clonotype originates from a man aged 25-45 years in good health and CMV-seronegative. The sample was PBMCs. The chain employs TRBV10-2 and TRBJ2-3; the match to TRBD2 covers 8 bases. The CDR3: CASSEPFSGTSRTDTQYF. The CDR3 DNA reads TGCGCCAGCAGTGAGCCTTTCTCCGGGACTAGTAGGACAGATACGCAGTATTTT.